This T cell receptor (beta chain) was recorded in a study of T-cell memory formation after mild COVID-19. This clonotype was seen a handful of times. What it binds is unknown. Study findings and constraints: Memory cells collected pre-infection included some clones that later responded, suggesting cross-reactive memory joined.

This CDR3 is 13 amino acids long. Germline V gives CDR1 MNHEY, CDR2 SVGAGI. Trimming shortened V by 6 bases and J by 5 bases, and 12 bases separated the two germline ends. TCRdb independently ran MiXCR on the 5' RACE reads; one entry per CDR3 protein. In the table there are approximately 250,000 distinct CDR3 sequences, 16% of which are singletons. This sequence originates from a man aged 18 to 35 who had mild COVID-19 (a few samples of this study predate the infection). Cell type and time point are not known. The specimen sequenced was PBMCs or a T cell subset sorted from them (not recorded which). The chain recombines TRBV6-5 with TRBJ2-3, with a weak D call TRBD2 (6 bases). The CDR3 DNA reads TGTGCCAGCAGGACTAGTGCGGGAGATACGCAGTATTTT. This sequence encodes CASRTSAGDTQYF.